This TCR beta chain was sequenced during a study of CD8 T cells in Susac syndrome. Remarks on this clonotype: The antigen remains unidentified.

Study-wide results and caveats: TCR sequencing and HLA analysis covered a relatively small number of individuals.

With random hexamers, roughly 0.5 to 1 ug RNA was reverse transcribed. The immunoSEQ assay covered 54 Vbeta and 13 Jbeta segments for CDR3. TCRdb recomputed calls from the immunoSEQ multiplex PCR reads with MiXCR, one row per CDR3 protein. The sample holds roughly 120,000 distinct CDR3 sequences, about 94% seen once. This CDR3 region has 12 residues. The germline V gene encodes CDR1 SQVTM and CDR2 ANQGSEA. V was cut by 2 bases and J by 7 bases, with 11 bases left in between. The sequence was collected from a human donor in good health. The sequencing input was CD4+ T cells from PBMCs. The V call is TRBV29-1, the J call TRBJ1-2; D gene ambiguous. The CDR3 DNA sequence: TGCAGCGTTGAAATCCAGAGTACTGGCTACACCTTC. This codes for CSVEIQSTGYTF.